This T cell receptor (beta chain) was found in a study of tumor and adjacent non-tumor tissue in lung cancer. This CDR3 region has 16 residues. Trimming pared 6 bases from V and 3 bases from J, leaving 18 bases between. A modified ARM-PCR protocol with three rounds of nested PCR amplified TCRbeta. TCRdb passed the multiplex PCR reads through MiXCR, listing each CDR3 protein once. The data contain 60,000 to 90,000 distinct CDR3 sequences, roughly 80% of them singletons. Study-wide findings and caveats: Higher tumor TCR diversity was associated with shorter survival.

A remark on this clonotype: Its antigen is as yet unknown.

RNA was extracted from bulk tissue without any cell sorting. Sequenced: lung tumor tissue. This rearrangement joins TRBV12-3 or TRBV12-4 to TRBJ1-3; D gene unclear. The TCR comes from a woman in her fifties or sixties with non-small cell lung cancer. The CDR3 DNA reads TGTGCCAGCAGCTCTATGGATAGGTTCTTTGGAAACACCATATATTTT. Its translation is CASSSMDRFFGNTIYF.